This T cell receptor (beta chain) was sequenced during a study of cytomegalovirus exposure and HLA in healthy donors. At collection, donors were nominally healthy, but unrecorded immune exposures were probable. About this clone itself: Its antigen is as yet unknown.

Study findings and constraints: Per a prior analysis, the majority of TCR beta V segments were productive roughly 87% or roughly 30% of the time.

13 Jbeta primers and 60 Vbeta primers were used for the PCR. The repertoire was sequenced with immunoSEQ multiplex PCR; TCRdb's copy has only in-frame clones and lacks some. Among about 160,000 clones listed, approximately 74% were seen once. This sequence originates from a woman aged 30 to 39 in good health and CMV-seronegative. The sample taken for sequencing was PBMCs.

CDR3 amino acids: CASSRTGLGEQYF. In DNA form, the CDR3 reads TGTGCCAGCAGCAGGACAGGCCTGGGCGAGCAGTACTTC. This chain joins TRBV14 and TRBJ2-7; 7 bases are shared with TRBD1. The CDR3 totals 13 residues. V was pared by 5 bases and J by 6 bases, with 7 bases of the junction left unmatched. Germline values: CDR1 SGHDN, CDR2 FVKESK.